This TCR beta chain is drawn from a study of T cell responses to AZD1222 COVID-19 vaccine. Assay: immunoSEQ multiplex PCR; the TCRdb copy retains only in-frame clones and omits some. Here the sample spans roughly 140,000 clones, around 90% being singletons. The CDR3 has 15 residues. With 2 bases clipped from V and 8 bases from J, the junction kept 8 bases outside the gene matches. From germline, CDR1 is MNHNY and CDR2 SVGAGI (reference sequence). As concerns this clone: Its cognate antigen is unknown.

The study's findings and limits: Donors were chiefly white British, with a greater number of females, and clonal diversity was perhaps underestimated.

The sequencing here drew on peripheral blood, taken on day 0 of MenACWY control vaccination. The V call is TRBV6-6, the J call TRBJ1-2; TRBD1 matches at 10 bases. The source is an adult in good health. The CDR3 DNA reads TGTGCCAGCAGTTACGACAGGGGGCAGGTTAACGGCTACACCTTC. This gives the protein CASSYDRGQVNGYTF.